A single T cell receptor beta chain is shown here with its context. Antigen specificity is unknown. The data were obtained in a study of T-cell reconstitution after alpha-beta-depleted transplantation in children. Trimming stripped 5 bases from V and 1 base from J, with 13 bases between. Germline V gene lookup returns CDR1 WSHSY and CDR2 SAAADI. The CDR3 contains 15 residues. Study observations and caveats: At around two months after transplant, the alpha-beta T cells were reportedly derived from several hundred expanded clones that came from non-depleted graft cells. At the one-year point after transplant, T-cell counts and TCRbeta diversity were found to come mostly from T cells that had been newly produced. From surviving recipient T cells and thymic progenitors came the high day-60 TCRbeta diversity observed in some patients.

The authors prepared the TCRbeta library with unique molecular identifiers. MiXCR, run by TCRdb on the PCR reads, gives a single entry per CDR3 protein. This sample has around 960,000 distinct CDR3 sequences, with 25% to 35% found just once. This chain links TRBV10-2 with TRBJ2-3; possibly TRBD1 for D (6 bases). This clonotype was obtained from a boy less than two years old who had a stem cell transplant for SCID, so the T cells may come from the graft donor. The sequenced sample was PBMCs, mostly from graft donor cells, obtained 360 days after TCRalphabeta/CD19-depleted stem cell transplant. CDR3: CASSQSRGGTDTQYF. CDR3 DNA: TGCGCCAGCAGTCAAAGCAGGGGTGGCACAGATACGCAGTATTTT.